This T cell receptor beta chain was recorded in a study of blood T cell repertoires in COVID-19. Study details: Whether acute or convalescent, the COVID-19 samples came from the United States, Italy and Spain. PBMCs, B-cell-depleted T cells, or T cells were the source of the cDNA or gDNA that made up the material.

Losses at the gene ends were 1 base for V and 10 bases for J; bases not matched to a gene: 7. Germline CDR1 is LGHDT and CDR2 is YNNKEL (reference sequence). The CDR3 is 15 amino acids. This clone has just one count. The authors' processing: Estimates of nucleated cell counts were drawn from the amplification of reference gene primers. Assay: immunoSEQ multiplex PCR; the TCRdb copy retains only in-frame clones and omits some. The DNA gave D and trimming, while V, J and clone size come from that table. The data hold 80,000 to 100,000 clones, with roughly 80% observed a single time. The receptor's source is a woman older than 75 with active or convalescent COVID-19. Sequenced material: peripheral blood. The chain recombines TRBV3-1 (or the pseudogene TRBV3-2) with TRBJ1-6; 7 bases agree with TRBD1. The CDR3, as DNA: TGTGCCAGCAGCCAAGCCGACAGGGCCCACTCACCCCTCCACTTT. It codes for CASSQADRAHSPLHF.